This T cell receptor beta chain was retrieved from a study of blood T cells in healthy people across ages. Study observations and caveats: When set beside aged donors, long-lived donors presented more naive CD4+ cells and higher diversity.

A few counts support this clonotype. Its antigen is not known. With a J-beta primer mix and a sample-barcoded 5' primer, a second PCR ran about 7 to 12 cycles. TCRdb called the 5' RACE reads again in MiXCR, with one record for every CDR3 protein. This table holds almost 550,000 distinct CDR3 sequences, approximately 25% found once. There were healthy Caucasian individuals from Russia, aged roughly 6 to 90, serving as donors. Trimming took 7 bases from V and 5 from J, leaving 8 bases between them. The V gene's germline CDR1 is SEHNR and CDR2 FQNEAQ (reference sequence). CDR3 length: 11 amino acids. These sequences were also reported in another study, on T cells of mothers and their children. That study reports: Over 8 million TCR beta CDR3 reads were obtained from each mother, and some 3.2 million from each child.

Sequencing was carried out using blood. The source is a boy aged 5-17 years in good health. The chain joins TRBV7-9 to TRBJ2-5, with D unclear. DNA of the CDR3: TGTGCCAGCAAGTCATCGGAGACCCAGTACTTC. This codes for CASKSSETQYF.